This entry is about one TCR beta chain. Its antigen remains unknown. CDR1 and CDR2 from the germline V gene are MNHNS and SASEGT. The length of the CDR3 is 13 residues. Trimming stripped 2 bases from V and 6 bases from J, with 9 bases between. The sample comes from a study of Tregs in tolerant kidney transplant recipients. Overall study results and limits: Validation in larger populations is needed because few patients were studied. Expanding Tregs on activated donor B cells appeared to best identify donor-specific TCRbeta clones.

Profiled with immunoSEQ multiplex PCR; TCRdb holds only in-frame clones, not every one. The data contain roughly 250,000 clones, more than 65% of them singletons. This chain joins TRBV6-1 and TRBJ2-3; D possibly corresponds to TRBD1 (5 bases). The TCR was taken from a human donor in good health. Sequencing was done on a sample of CD4+ T cells from blood. CDR3 bases: TGTGCCAGCAGTGAACCCAGGGTGGATACGCAGTATTTT. It specifies CASSEPRVDTQYF.